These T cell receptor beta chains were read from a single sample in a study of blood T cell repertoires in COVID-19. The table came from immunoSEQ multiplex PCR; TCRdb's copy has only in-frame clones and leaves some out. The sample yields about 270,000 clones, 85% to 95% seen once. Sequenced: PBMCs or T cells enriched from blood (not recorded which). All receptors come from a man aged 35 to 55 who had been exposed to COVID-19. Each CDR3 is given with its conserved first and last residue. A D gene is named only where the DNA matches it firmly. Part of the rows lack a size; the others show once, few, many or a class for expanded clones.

CASSPTEYYGYTF,TGTGCCAGCAGCCCAACAGAATACTATGGCTACACCTTC,.,TRBV5-5,TRBJ1-2,.
CASSPPSYEQYF,TGTGCCAGCAGTCCTCCTTCCTACGAGCAGTACTTC,.,TRBV27,TRBJ2-7,.
CASSFLVNTGELFF,TGTGCCAGCAGCTTCTTAGTAAACACCGGGGAGCTGTTTTTT,.,TRBV7-3,TRBJ2-2,.
CASSLDAGEQYF,TGTGCCAGCAGTTTAGATGCCGGCGAGCAGTACTTC,.,TRBV12-3/TRBV12-4,TRBJ2-7,.
CASSWDTNTEAFF,TGTGCCAGCAGCTGGGACACAAACACTGAAGCTTTCTTT,.,TRBV2,TRBJ1-1,.
CATSKGTSGSSEQYF,TGTGCCACCAGCAAAGGGACTAGCGGGAGCTCTGAGCAGTACTTC,once,TRBV15,TRBJ2-7,TRBD2
CASSRFGTPYEQYF,TGTGCCAGCAGTCGTTTCGGGACACCATACGAGCAGTACTTC,.,TRBV6-5,TRBJ2-7,.
CASSPTGVGYEQYF,TGTGCCAGCAGCCCGACAGGGGTAGGCTACGAGCAGTACTTC,.,TRBV4-2,TRBJ2-7,TRBD1
CASSIVGPAGGYEQYF,TGTGCCAGTAGTATAGTTGGTCCAGCGGGAGGCTACGAGCAGTACTTC,.,TRBV19,TRBJ2-7,TRBD2
CSARIGGTVSEQYF,TGCAGCGCCCGAATCGGAGGGACGGTTTCTGAGCAGTACTTC,.,TRBV29-1,TRBJ2-7,.
CAWSYGGYSNQPQHF,TGTGCCTGGAGTTACGGGGGATATAGCAATCAGCCCCAGCATTTT,.,TRBV30,TRBJ1-5,.
CASTIQGNQPQHF,TGTGCAAGTACTATACAGGGCAATCAGCCCCAGCATTTT,.,TRBV28,TRBJ1-5,.
CASSYRALANYGYTF,TGTGCCAGCAGTTACAGGGCTCTAGCTAACTATGGCTACACCTTC,.,TRBV28,TRBJ1-2,.
CAISARTDPSYGYTF,TGTGCCATCAGTGCCCGGACAGACCCTAGCTATGGCTACACCTTC,.,TRBV10-3,TRBJ1-2,.
CASSFRVLDTQYF,TGTGCCAGCAGTTTCAGGGTTCTCGATACGCAGTATTTT,.,TRBV27,TRBJ2-3,.
CASSQDPNNQPQHF,TGCGCCAGCAGCCAAGATCCCAACAATCAGCCCCAGCATTTT,.,TRBV4-1,TRBJ1-5,.
CASSPHRVQSLEQYF,TGTGCCAGCAGTCCCCACAGGGTTCAGTCTCTCGAGCAGTACTTC,.,TRBV28,TRBJ2-7,.
CASSMMGSSGNTIYF,TGTGCCAGTAGTATGATGGGGAGCTCTGGAAACACCATATATTTT,.,TRBV19,TRBJ1-3,.
CASSLTGVGNTIYF,TGTGCCAGCAGCCTTACAGGGGTTGGAAACACCATATATTTT,.,TRBV7-6,TRBJ1-3,TRBD1
CSASPQVSYEQYF,TGCAGTGCTAGTCCTCAGGTCTCCTACGAGCAGTACTTC,.,TRBV20-1,TRBJ2-7,.
CASSYQRLQLESTVTQYF,TGTGCCAGCAGTTACCAACGACTCCAACTCGAGTCTACGGTTACGCAGTATTTT,.,TRBV6-2/TRBV6-3,TRBJ2-3,.
CSVGQSSYEQYF,TGCAGCGTTGGACAGAGCTCCTACGAGCAGTACTTC,.,TRBV29-1,TRBJ2-7,.